This T cell receptor (beta chain) stems from a study of T cells in Graves' hyperthyroidism and ophthalmopathy. Study overall: Peripheral blood draws took place at initial diagnosis, ahead of any treatment.

The study's findings and limits: Blood also held most thyroid clonotypes expanded beyond 0.001. A 13 V-J model separated ophthalmopathy from stable hyperthyroidism.

V lost 8 bases and J lost 2, with 9 bases in between. This CDR3 region has 12 residues. Germline V gene data show CDR1 as MDHEN and CDR2 as SYDVKM. With respect to this clonotype: Its antigen is currently unknown.

The TCR beta CDR3 regions underwent amplification using RNA transcripts as the source. First-round RT-PCR with HTBI primers amplified the TCR CDR3 region. One entry per CDR3 protein results from TCRdb running MiXCR on the multiplex PCR reads. The table lists 450,000 to 550,000 distinct CDR3 sequences, around 24% of them singletons. The chain carries TRBV28 and TRBJ1-1; D is ambiguous. This clonotype originated in a woman aged 25 to 39 with Graves' ophthalmopathy. The sample consisted of blood. CDR3 loop: CASGVGNTEAFF. CDR3 nucleotide sequence: TGTGCCAGCGGGGTGGGAAACACTGAAGCTTTCTTT.